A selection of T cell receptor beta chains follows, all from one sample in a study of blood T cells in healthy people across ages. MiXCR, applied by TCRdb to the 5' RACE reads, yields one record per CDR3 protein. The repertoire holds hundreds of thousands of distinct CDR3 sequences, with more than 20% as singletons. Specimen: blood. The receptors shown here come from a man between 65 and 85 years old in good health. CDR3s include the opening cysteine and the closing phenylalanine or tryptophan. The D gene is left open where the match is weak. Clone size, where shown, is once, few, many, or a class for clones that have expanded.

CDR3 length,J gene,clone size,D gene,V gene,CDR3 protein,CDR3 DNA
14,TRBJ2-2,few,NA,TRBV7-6,CASSWVGHTGELFF,TGTGCCAGCAGCTGGGTAGGGCATACCGGGGAGCTGTTTTTT
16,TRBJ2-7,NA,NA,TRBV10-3,CAISESKGARGHEQYF,TGTGCCATCAGTGAGTCGAAAGGGGCGAGGGGTCACGAGCAGTACTTC
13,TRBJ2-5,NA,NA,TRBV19,CASSIGAAETQYF,TGTGCCAGTAGTATCGGGGCTGCGGAGACCCAGTACTTC
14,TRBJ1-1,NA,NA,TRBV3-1,CASSQEGARTEAFF,TGTGCCAGCAGCCAAGAGGGGGCACGGACTGAAGCTTTCTTT
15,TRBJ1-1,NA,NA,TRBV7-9,CASSLEDLMNTEAFF,TGTGCCAGCAGCTTAGAGGATTTAATGAACACTGAAGCTTTCTTT
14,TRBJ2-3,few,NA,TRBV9,CASSAWDRRDTQYF,TGTGCCAGCAGCGCCTGGGACCGAAGAGATACGCAGTATTTT
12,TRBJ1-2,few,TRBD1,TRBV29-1,CSGVTGGYGYTF,TGCAGCGGTGTGACAGGGGGCTATGGCTACACCTTC
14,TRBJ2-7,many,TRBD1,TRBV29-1,CSASRDRSSYEQYF,TGCAGCGCCTCCCGGGACAGAAGCTCCTACGAGCAGTACTTC
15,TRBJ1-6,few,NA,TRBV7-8,CASSLAPGVDSPLHF,TGTGCCAGCAGCTTAGCTCCGGGGGTGGATTCACCCCTCCACTTT
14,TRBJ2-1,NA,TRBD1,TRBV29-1,CSVRGTGGYNEQFF,TGCAGCGTCCGCGGGACAGGGGGCTACAATGAGCAGTTCTTC
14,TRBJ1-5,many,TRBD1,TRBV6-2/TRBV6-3,CASSYRDRDQPQHF,TGTGCCAGCAGCTACCGGGACAGGGACCAGCCCCAGCATTTT
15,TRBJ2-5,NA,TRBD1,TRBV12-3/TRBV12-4,CACSLQGVPSDEQCF,TGTGCCTGCAGTCTACAGGGGGTGCCTTCGGACGAGCAGTGCTTC
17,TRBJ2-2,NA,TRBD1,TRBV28,CASSLGRQGRNTGELLF,TGTGCCAGCAGTTTAGGGAGACAGGGGCGGAACACCGGGGAGCTGCTTTTT
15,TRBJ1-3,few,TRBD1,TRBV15,CATSRNDRDGNTIYF,TGTGCCACCAGCAGGAACGACAGGGACGGAAACACCATATATTTT
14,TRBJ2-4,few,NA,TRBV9,CASSPTLAKNIQYF,TGTGCCAGCAGCCCAACACTAGCCAAAAACATTCAGTACTTC
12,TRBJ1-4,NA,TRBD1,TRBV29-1,CSVRTGSEKLFF,TGCAGCGTTAGGACAGGGTCTGAAAAACTGTTTTTT
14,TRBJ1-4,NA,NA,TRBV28,CASSPGWENEKLFF,TGTGCCAGCAGTCCAGGGTGGGAGAATGAAAAACTGTTTTTT
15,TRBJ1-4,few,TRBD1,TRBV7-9,CASSLQGSTNEKLFF,TGTGCCAGCAGCCTACAGGGGTCAACTAATGAAAAACTGTTTTTT
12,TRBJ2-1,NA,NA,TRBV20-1,CSASGGSVEQFF,TGCAGTGCTAGCGGGGGAAGCGTTGAGCAGTTCTTC
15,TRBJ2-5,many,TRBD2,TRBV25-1,CASGLGRAVQETQYF,TGTGCCAGCGGACTGGGGAGGGCAGTACAAGAGACCCAGTACTTC
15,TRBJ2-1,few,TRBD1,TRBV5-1,CASSVLGTGVNEQFF,TGCGCCAGCAGCGTCCTCGGGACAGGGGTCAATGAGCAGTTCTTC
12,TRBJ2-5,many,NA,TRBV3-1,CASNAGLETQYF,TGTGCCAGCAATGCGGGGTTGGAGACCCAGTACTTC
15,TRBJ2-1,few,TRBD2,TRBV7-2,CASSRAGGSYNEQFF,TGTGCCAGCAGCAGAGCGGGAGGGTCTTACAATGAGCAGTTCTTC
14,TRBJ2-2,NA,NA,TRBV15,CATSRPGQTGELFF,TGTGCCACCAGCAGGCCGGGACAAACCGGGGAGCTGTTTTTT
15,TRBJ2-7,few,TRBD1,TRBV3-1,CASSRTRTGNNEQYF,TGTGCCAGCAGCCGAACCCGGACAGGGAATAACGAGCAGTACTTC
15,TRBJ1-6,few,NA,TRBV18,CASSRGQIYNSPLHF,TGTGCCAGCTCACGGGGACAAATATATAATTCACCCCTCCACTTT
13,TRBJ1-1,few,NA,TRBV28,CASSPGGQGRTFF,TGTGCCAGCAGCCCCGGGGGCCAGGGGAGGACTTTCTTT
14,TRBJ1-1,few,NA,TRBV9,CASRKSMDGTEAFF,TGTGCCAGCAGAAAAAGTATGGACGGGACTGAAGCTTTCTTT
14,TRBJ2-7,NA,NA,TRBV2,CANSGGAGRYEQYF,TGTGCCAACAGTGGTGGGGCAGGGCGGTACGAGCAGTACTTC
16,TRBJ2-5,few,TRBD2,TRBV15,CATSTTTSGIGETQYF,TGTGCCACCAGCACTACGACTAGCGGGATCGGTGAGACCCAGTACTTC
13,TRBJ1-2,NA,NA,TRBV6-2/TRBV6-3,CASSYRDNYRYTF,TGTGCCAGCAGTTACCGGGACAACTATCGCTACACCTTC
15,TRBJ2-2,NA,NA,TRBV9,CASSAGGGNTGELFF,TGTGCCAGCAGCGCCGGAGGAGGGAACACCGGGGAGCTGTTTTTT
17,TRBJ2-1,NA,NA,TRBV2,CASSEAVIWSAGHEQFF,TGTGCCAGCAGTGAAGCGGTCATTTGGTCAGCAGGGCATGAGCAGTTCTTC
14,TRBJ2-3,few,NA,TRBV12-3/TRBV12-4,CASSWGRRTDTQYF,TGTGCCAGCAGTTGGGGACGGCGCACAGATACGCAGTATTTT
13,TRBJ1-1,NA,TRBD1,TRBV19,CASNDRVPSTAFF,TGTGCCAGTAATGACAGGGTACCATCGACCGCTTTCTTT
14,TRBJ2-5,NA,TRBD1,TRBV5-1,CASFSGQVQETQYF,TGCGCCAGCTTTTCCGGACAGGTCCAAGAGACCCAGTACTTC
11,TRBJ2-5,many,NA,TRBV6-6,CASSYIETQYF,TGTGCCAGCAGTTACATAGAGACCCAGTACTTC